This is a list of T cell receptor beta chains from one sample in a study of blood T cell repertoires in COVID-19. This table comes from immunoSEQ multiplex PCR, and its TCRdb copy is limited to in-frame clones, with some not included. The sample has nearly 110,000 clones, 88% seen once. Material for sequencing was peripheral blood. All receptors come from a man in his fifties or sixties with active or convalescent COVID-19. Each CDR3 is given with its conserved first and last residue. Each record gives: V gene, CDR3 protein.

>TRBV7-2
CASSFGTGDHSPLHF
>TRBV2
CASRVQGLVGELFF
>TRBV27
CASSSTGLLGNQPQHF
>TRBV28
CASSLGAGLGSIDSPLHF
>TRBV12-3/TRBV12-4
CASSPRVYYGYTF
>TRBV18
CASSNPSRLLNTEAFF
>TRBV6-5
CASSYSLNRLREKLFF
>TRBV27
CASRLAGGADTQYF
>TRBV2
CASSEATSPAGDYNEQFF
>TRBV11-3
CASSPESGHYEQYF
>TRBV5-1
CASSLVVGATGNTIYF
>TRBV6-5
CASSPGLAGETQYF
>TRBV13
CASSTTGSAGQETQYF
>TRBV5-1
CASSLVGRGNEAFF
>TRBV24-1
CATSDFNGRSGNEQFF
>TRBV28
CASSGIGLAGWGEQYF
>TRBV19
CASINNINTEAFF
>TRBV7-9
CASSSGDEQYF
>TRBV9
CATNRDGYGYTF
>TRBV7-2
CASSLVSGHREDGYTF
>TRBV28
CASTGTSGIYNEQFF
>TRBV5-4
CASSPRLAGSYNEQFF
>TRBV30
CAWNSGTGGHTEAFF
>TRBV7-2
CASSLEGVSTDTQYF
>TRBV15
CATSRGRSHGYTF
>TRBV29-1
CSVDGTGVGEQYF
>TRBV18
CASSPTVSSGNTIYF
>TRBV28
CASSSGQYDEQYF
>TRBV28
CASSLLAGSYEQYF
>TRBV5-6
CASRRTGSRYGYTF
>TRBV10-3
CAITLGAVYSNQPQHF
>TRBV5-1
CASSADSSYEQYF
>TRBV7-8
CASSLRYTGNHEQFF
>TRBV10-3
CATGQGANQPQHF
>TRBV10-2
CASSESEQATYNEQFF
>TRBV6-6
CASSYTRGMNTEAFF
>TRBV6-2/TRBV6-3
CASSYTGTIGSYTF
>TRBV28
CASSFPLLPGQGAGGNTIYF
>TRBV6-6
CATRTGNNYGYTF
>TRBV19
CASSIDRDEQPQHF
>TRBV29-1
CSVVTGWGTEAFF
>TRBV6-5
CASSLTSGSLFYGYTF
>TRBV11-2
CASSPPATRDTQYF
>TRBV12-3/TRBV12-4
CASFTLAGGEQFF
>TRBV28
CASSGSPYEQYF
>TRBV13
CASSRKGLAGAYFRHEQYF
>TRBV6-4
CASQLAFDTGELFF
>TRBV15
CATSRVGPLQETQYF
>TRBV18
CASSPLRELAGVGNEQFF
>TRBV27
CASSQDRSQETQYF
>TRBV11-2
CASSPTLAQGEAFF
>TRBV7-9
CASSTLEASNEKLFF
>TRBV30
CAWSGPGGYGYGYTF
>TRBV27
CASSSTAGTYYEQYF
>TRBV19
CASSDGGRVDEAFF
>TRBV28
CASSLSDYGYTF
>TRBV19
CASSPRTGSSYEQYF
>TRBV7-6
CASSLARTSGTSPTDTQYF
>TRBV5-6
CASSLRRNEKLFF
>TRBV7-9
CASSLGRRDTEAFF